This T cell receptor beta chain emerged from a study of HIV-infected children after antiretroviral therapy interruption. Treatment reported: PENTA 11 planned treatment interruption arm or continuous ART arm. This clonotype was picked up many times. As yet, its antigen is unknown. Study-wide results and caveats: After treatment interruption started, naive CD4+ CDR3 overlap across time points dropped.

A 3' RACE protocol on RNA, with unique molecular identifiers, produced the TCR library. In TCRdb, the 3' RACE reads were re-called with MiXCR into one record per CDR3 protein. The table shows 30,000 to 50,000 distinct CDR3 sequences, with around 7% occurring only once. CDR3 size: 17 residues. The V segment lost 3 bases and the J segment 5 bases; nucleotides outside the gene matches: 11. The germline gives CDR1 KGHDR, CDR2 SFDVKD. This sequence joins TRBV24-1 and TRBJ1-2; 10 bases align to TRBD1. The starting material was CD45RA+ CD4+ T cells from PBMCs, pooled from several time points, obtained from a donor given antiretroviral therapy, either interrupted or continuous. Subset meaning: naive CD4+ CD45RA+ CD45RO- T cells. This TCR came from a pool of human donors with HIV. CDR3: CATSDTGTGDSSYGYTF. The DNA for the CDR3 is TGTGCCACCAGTGATACCGGGACAGGGGATAGTTCGTATGGCTACACCTTC.